What follows are 10 T cell receptor beta chains derived from one specimen sequenced in a study of long-term antiretroviral therapy in people with HIV. This was the immunoSEQ v3.0 assay at survey level. Profiled with immunoSEQ multiplex PCR; TCRdb holds only in-frame clones, not every one. The sample contains about 34,000 clones, 94% of which appear only once. This specimen was unsorted PBMCs, taken approximately 5 years after starting antiretroviral therapy. The receptors originated from a woman in her forties or fifties with HIV.

The chain recombines TRBV5-8 with TRBJ2-3; 8 bases match TRBD1. This CDR3 has 16 amino acids. Germline CDR1 SGHTS, CDR2 YDEGEE. V dropped 4 bases and J dropped 3; count of bases not matched to a gene: 10. Written as DNA, the CDR3 is TGTGCCAGCAGCGGAGACAGGGGAAGAGTAACAGATACGCAGTATTTT. Translating gives CASSGDRGRVTDTQYF.

The chain carries TRBV7-8 and TRBJ2-3, with 15 positions matching TRBD2. This CDR3 spans 16 amino acids. With V trimmed by 8 bases and J by 4 bases, 7 bases remained unmatched. CDR1 is SGHVS and CDR2 is FQNEAQ in the germline V gene. CDR3 sequence reads: CASRTSGGVGADTQYF. DNA for the CDR3: TGTGCCAGCCGGACTAGCGGGGGGGTTGGGGCAGATACGCAGTATTTT.

The chain recombines TRBV7-6 with TRBJ2-2; no definite D call. CDR1 is SGHVS and CDR2 is FNYEAQ in the germline V gene. Trimming took 3 bases from V and 3 from J, leaving 11 bases between them. The CDR3 is 15 amino acids. DNA of the CDR3: TGTGCCAGCAGCTTTGGCAATTCGGACACCGGGGAGCTGTTTTTT. Translating it yields CASSFGNSDTGELFF.

This sequence joins TRBV19 and TRBJ1-1; no reliable D call. Trimming pared 6 bases from V and 2 bases from J, leaving 7 bases between. The CDR3 has 12 amino acids. Germline lookup yields CDR1 LNHDA and CDR2 SQIVND (reference sequence). CDR3 nucleotide sequence: TGTGCCAGTAGGCATGATAACACTGAAGCTTTCTTT. Its translation is CASRHDNTEAFF. Combining the CDR3 with reference TRBV19 and TRBJ1-1 gives the whole variable domain DGGITQSPKYLFRKEGQNVTLSCEQNLNHDAMYWYRQDPGQGLRLIYYSQIVNDFQKGDIAEGYSVSREKKESFPLTVTSAQKNPTAFYLCASRHDNTEAFFGQGTRLTVV.

The rearrangement joins TRBV6-5 to TRBJ1-3, with 10 positions matching TRBD1. J gave up 2 bases and V 6 bases, and 4 bases lay outside the gene matches. This CDR3 comprises 15 residues. CDR1 MNHEY and CDR2 SVGAGI come from the germline V gene. CDR3 amino acids: CASSQGQGAGNTIYF. The CDR3 coding sequence is TGTGCCAGCAGCCAAGGACAGGGGGCTGGAAACACCATATATTTT.

V gene TRBV28 combines with J gene TRBJ1-5; D remains ambiguous. The CDR3 spans 12 residues. Germline CDR1 reads MDHEN; CDR2 reads SYDVKM. V lost 1 base and J 6 bases, leaving 4 bases between the germline ends. The CDR3 sequence is CASSLSRQPQHF. The CDR3 region has the DNA TGTGCCAGCAGTTTATCTCGTCAGCCCCAGCATTTT.

The genes are TRBV21-1 and TRBJ1-1. TRBV21-1 is recorded as a pseudogene. The CDR3 has 14 residues. The CDR3 protein is CASSPRRENTEAFF. CDR3 in DNA: TGTGCCAGCAGCCCACGTCGAGAGAACACTGAAGCTTTCTTT.

The V gene is TRBV7-3, the J gene TRBJ2-3; 7 bases match TRBD1. Germline V gene lookup returns CDR1 SGHTA and CDR2 FQGTGA. The CDR3 is 15 amino acids. The V segment lost 1 base and the J segment 3 bases; nucleotides outside the gene matches: 4. The CDR3 sequence: CASSLNRGETDTQYF. In DNA form, the CDR3 reads TGTGCCAGCAGCTTAAACAGGGGCGAGACAGATACGCAGTATTTT.

The V gene is TRBV10-3, the J gene TRBJ1-5; 9 bases align to TRBD1. The V gene's germline CDR1 is ENHRY and CDR2 SYGVKD. The CDR3 consists of 15 residues. The ends lost 3 bases at V and 8 bases at J; junction bases unmatched: 8. CDR3 nucleotide sequence: TGTGCCATCAGTGAATCACAGGGGGCTGTGGAGCCCCAGCATTTT. This translates into CAISESQGAVEPQHF.

V and J are TRBV6-5 and TRBJ1-4, with D unclear. Germline values: CDR1 MNHEY, CDR2 SVGAGI. The CDR3 has 15 amino acids. Trimming took off 5 bases at V and 1 base at J, with 11 bases between the two ends. In nucleotides, the CDR3 is TGTGCCAGCAGTGTCGACCGGGGAACTAATGAAAAACTGTTTTTT. Translated: CASSVDRGTNEKLFF.